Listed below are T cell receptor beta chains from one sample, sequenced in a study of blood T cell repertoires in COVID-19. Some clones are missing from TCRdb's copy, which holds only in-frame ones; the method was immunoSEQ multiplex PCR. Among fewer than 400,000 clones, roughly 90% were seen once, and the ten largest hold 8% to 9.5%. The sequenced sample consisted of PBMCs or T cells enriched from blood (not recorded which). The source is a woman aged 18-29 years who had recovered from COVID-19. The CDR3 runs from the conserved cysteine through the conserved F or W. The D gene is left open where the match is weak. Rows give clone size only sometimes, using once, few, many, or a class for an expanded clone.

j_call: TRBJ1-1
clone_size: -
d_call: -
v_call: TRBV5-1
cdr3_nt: TGCGCCAGCAGCATGCTACAGTTTTCGATGAACACTGAAGCTTTCTTT
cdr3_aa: CASSMLQFSMNTEAFF

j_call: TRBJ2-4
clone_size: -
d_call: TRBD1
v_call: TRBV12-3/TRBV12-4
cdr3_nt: TGTGCCAGCAGTTTCACGGGACAGAACATTCAGTACTTC
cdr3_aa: CASSFTGQNIQYF

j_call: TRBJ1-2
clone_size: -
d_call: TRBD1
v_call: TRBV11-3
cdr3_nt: TGTGCCAGCAGCTTAGCAAACCAGGGGGCGGAAGGCTACACCTTC
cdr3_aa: CASSLANQGAEGYTF

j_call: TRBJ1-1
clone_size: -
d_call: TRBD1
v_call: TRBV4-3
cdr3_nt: TGCGCCAGCAGCCATACGACAGGGGTAAACACTGAAGCTTTCTTT
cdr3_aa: CASSHTTGVNTEAFF

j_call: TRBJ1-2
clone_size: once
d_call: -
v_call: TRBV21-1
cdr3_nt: TGTGCCAGCAGGGGGAGCGTTAACTATGGCTACACCTTC
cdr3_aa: CASRGSVNYGYTF

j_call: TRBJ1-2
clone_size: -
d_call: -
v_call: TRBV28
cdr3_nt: TGTGCCAGCAGTTGGGGCAGGGCGACCGGCTACACCTTC
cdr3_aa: CASSWGRATGYTF

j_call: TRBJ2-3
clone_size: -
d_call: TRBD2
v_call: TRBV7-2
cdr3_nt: TGTGCCAGCAGCTTACTAGCGGGGGTAACAGATACGCAGTATTTT
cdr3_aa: CASSLLAGVTDTQYF

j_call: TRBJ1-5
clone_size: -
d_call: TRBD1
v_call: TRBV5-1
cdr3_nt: TGCGCCAGCAGCTTGGAAGGACAGGGAAATCAGCCCCAGCATTTT
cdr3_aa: CASSLEGQGNQPQHF

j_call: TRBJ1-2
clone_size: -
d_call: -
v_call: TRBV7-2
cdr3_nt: TGTGCCAGCAGCTTAGCGCCCAGGGAAGGGGATGGCTACACCTTC
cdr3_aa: CASSLAPREGDGYTF

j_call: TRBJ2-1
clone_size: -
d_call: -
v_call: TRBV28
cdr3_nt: TGTGCCAGCAGTCCGGGACACCAACCCTCGACCCAAAACAATGAGCAGTTCTTC
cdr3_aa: CASSPGHQPSTQNNEQFF

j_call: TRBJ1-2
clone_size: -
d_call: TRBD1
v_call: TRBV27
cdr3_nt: TGTGCCAGCAGTTTACTCGCGGACAGGAACTATGGCTACACCTTC
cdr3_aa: CASSLLADRNYGYTF

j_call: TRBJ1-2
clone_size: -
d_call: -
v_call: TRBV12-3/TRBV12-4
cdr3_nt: TGTGCCAGCAGTTCCCAAAACTATGGCTACACCTTC
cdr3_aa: CASSSQNYGYTF

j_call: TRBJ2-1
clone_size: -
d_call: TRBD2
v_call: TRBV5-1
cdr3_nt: TGCGCCAGCAGCTTGGGCGGGAGAAGGGACAATGAGCAGTTCTTC
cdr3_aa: CASSLGGRRDNEQFF

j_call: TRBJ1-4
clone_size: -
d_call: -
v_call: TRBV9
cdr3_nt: TGTGCCAGCAGCGTAGACCCCCCGGGGGGCCGTGAAAAACTGTTTTTT
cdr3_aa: CASSVDPPGGREKLFF

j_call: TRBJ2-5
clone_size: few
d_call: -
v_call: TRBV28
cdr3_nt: TGTGCCAGCAGTGGCCGGGTTCCAGGGGAGACCCAGTACTTC
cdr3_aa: CASSGRVPGETQYF

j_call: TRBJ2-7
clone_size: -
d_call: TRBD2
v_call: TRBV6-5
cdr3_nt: TGTGCCAGCAGTTACGGCGGGAGCGGTTACGAGCAGTACTTC
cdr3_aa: CASSYGGSGYEQYF

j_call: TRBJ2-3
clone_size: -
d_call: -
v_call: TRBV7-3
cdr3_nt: TGTGCCAGCAGCTTGGTGCGTTACCTAACAGGCTGCAGAGGTACGCAGTATTTT
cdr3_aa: CASSLVRYLTGCRGTQYF

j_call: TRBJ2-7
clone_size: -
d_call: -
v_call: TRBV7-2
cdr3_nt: TGTGCCAGCAGCTCCGGGCGGGCGACCCCCTCCTACGAGCAGTACTTC
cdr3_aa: CASSSGRATPSYEQYF

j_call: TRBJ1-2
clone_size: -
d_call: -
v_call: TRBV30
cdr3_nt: TGTGCCTGCCCCCGGGGTGATTATGGCTACACCTTC
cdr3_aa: CACPRGDYGYTF

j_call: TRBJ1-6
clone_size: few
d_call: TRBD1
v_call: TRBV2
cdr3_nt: TGTGCCAGCAGTGGGGCCGGGACAGGGGTTTCACCCCTCCACTTT
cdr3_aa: CASSGAGTGVSPLHF

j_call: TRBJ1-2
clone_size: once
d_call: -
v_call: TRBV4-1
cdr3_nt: TGCGCCAGCAGCCGAACTATCGAAGCGGCGTATGGCTACACCTTC
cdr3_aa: CASSRTIEAAYGYTF

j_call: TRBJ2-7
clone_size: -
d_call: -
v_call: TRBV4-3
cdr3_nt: TGCGCCAGCAGCCGGAAGGGAAGGACAGATTCCTACGAGCAGTACTTC
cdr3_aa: CASSRKGRTDSYEQYF

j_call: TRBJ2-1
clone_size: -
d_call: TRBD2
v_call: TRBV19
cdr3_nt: TGTGCCAGCCATCAGCGGGGGGGCCTGAATGAGCAGTTCTTC
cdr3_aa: CASHQRGGLNEQFF

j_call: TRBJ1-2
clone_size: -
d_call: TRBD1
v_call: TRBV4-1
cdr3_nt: TGCGCCAGCAGCCAAGTAAGACAGGGGGCGATCTATGGCTACACCTTC
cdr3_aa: CASSQVRQGAIYGYTF

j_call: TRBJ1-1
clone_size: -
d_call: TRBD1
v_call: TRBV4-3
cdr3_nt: TGCGCCAGCAGAGGGACAGTCGAATACACTGAAGCTTTCTTT
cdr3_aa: CASRGTVEYTEAFF

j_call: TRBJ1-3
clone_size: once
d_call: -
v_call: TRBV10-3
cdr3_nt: TGTGCCGCTCACGGAGGATCTGGAAACACCATATATTTT
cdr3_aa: CAAHGGSGNTIYF

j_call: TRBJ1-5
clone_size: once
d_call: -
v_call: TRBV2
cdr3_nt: TGTGCCAGCAGTGATACAACCACAAGCAATCAGCCCCAGCATTTT
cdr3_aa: CASSDTTTSNQPQHF